The clone carrying this T cell receptor beta chain was counted a few times. The germline V gene has CDR1 SQVTM and CDR2 ANQGSEA. This CDR3 is 13 amino acids long. Trimming took off 5 bases at V and 0 bases at J, with 11 bases between the two ends. The sample belongs to a study of immune cell composition in non-small cell lung cancer. Here immunoSEQ multiplex PCR was the method, and the copy in TCRdb shows in-frame clones only, minus some. The table has fewer than 20,000 clones, just over 75% seen once; the top ten hold 7.5% to 10%. The normal lung sample lay at least 3 cm, and maximally far, from the tumour. A further study also used this sample, focusing on CD4 T cells in lung cancer. From that second work: Some blood responses might reflect in vitro priming of naive T cells.

The chain is built from TRBV29-1 and TRBJ2-7; D perhaps matches TRBD2 (5 bases). The sequenced sample consisted of non-adjacent lung tissue. This sequence was found in a human donor with non-small cell lung cancer. The CDR3 region is CSVFSSSSYEQYF. DNA of the CDR3: TGCAGCGTTTTTTCTAGCAGCTCCTACGAGCAGTACTTC.